The rows below give T cell receptor beta chains drawn from one sample of a study of cytomegalovirus exposure and HLA in healthy donors. Generated by immunoSEQ multiplex PCR, the TCRdb table keeps only in-frame clones and is missing some. This sample's table has 45,000 to 50,000 clones. The sample consisted of PBMCs. The receptor source for this set is a male donor in good health and CMV-seronegative. The CDR3 runs from the conserved cysteine through the conserved F or W. A D gene is named only where the DNA matches it firmly.

TRBV4-3	TRBJ1-2	TRBD1	CASSRGRGLGYTF	TGCGCCAGCAGCCGCGGGAGGGGGCTAGGCTACACCTTC
TRBV15	TRBJ1-4	-	CATSRDQGDEKLFF	TGTGCCACCAGCAGAGATCAGGGTGACGAAAAACTGTTTTTT
TRBV2	TRBJ1-1	-	CASSEALLNTEAFF	TGTGCCAGCAGTGAAGCCCTATTGAACACTGAAGCTTTCTTT
TRBV18	TRBJ1-5	TRBD1	CASSPRTGDSNQPQHF	TGTGCCAGCTCACCACGGACAGGGGATAGCAATCAGCCCCAGCATTTT
TRBV7-8	TRBJ2-1	-	CASSLVTAGSPYNEQFF	TGTGCCAGCAGCTTAGTCACGGCGGGGTCCCCCTACAATGAGCAGTTCTTC
TRBV10-1	TRBJ1-1	-	CASLRKTGKTEAFF	TGCGCCAGCCTACGGAAAACAGGGAAGACTGAAGCTTTCTTT
TRBV4-1	TRBJ1-6	-	CASSQFNSLSSYNSPLHF	TGCGCCAGCAGCCAGTTTAACAGCCTGAGCTCCTATAATTCACCCCTCCACTTT
TRBV18	TRBJ2-3	TRBD2	CASSPRGTSDPDTQYF	TGTGCCAGCTCACCACGAGGGACTAGCGATCCAGATACGCAGTATTTT
TRBV6-5	TRBJ2-5	TRBD1	CASSYVQGQETQYF	TGTGCCAGCAGTTACGTACAGGGGCAAGAGACCCAGTACTTC
TRBV4-1	TRBJ1-2	TRBD1	CASSQGQGGGYTF	TGCGCCAGCAGCCAAGGACAGGGGGGTGGCTACACCTTC
TRBV6-4	TRBJ2-3	TRBD2	CASSDSLAGVRGTQYF	TGTGCCAGCAGTGACTCCCTAGCGGGGGTTAGGGGTACGCAGTATTTT
TRBV27	TRBJ2-7	TRBD2	CASRGGDFSYEQYF	TGTGCCAGCAGGGGGGGGGACTTCTCCTACGAGCAGTACTTC
TRBV29-1	TRBJ2-7	TRBD1	CSVDTWTGESYEQYF	TGCAGCGTTGATACGTGGACAGGGGAGTCGTACGAGCAGTACTTC
TRBV18	TRBJ2-7	TRBD1	CASSLAGTASEQYF	TGTGCCAGCTCACTGGCCGGGACAGCCTCCGAGCAGTACTTC
TRBV4-3	TRBJ1-5	-	CASSPGQYSNQPQHF	TGCGCCAGCAGCCCGGGACAATATAGCAATCAGCCCCAGCATTTT
TRBV10-3	TRBJ2-1	TRBD2	CAISSFSGGFGNEQFF	TGTGCCATCAGTTCATTTAGCGGGGGCTTCGGCAATGAGCAGTTCTTC
TRBV4-2	TRBJ2-3	TRBD2	CASSQDFSRSGGGDTQYF	TGTGCCAGCAGCCAAGATTTCTCGAGGAGCGGGGGAGGGGATACGCAGTATTTT
TRBV30	TRBJ2-5	TRBD2	CAWSLGGAGETQYF	TGTGCCTGGAGCCTCGGGGGGGCGGGGGAGACCCAGTACTTC
TRBV5-1	TRBJ1-5	-	CASSLTGNNDQPQHF	TGCGCCAGCAGCTTGACAGGGAACAACGATCAGCCCCAGCATTTT